The rows below give T cell receptor beta chains drawn from one sample of a study of blood T cell repertoires in COVID-19. The table came from immunoSEQ multiplex PCR; TCRdb's copy has only in-frame clones and leaves some out. The data contain 150,000 to 200,000 clones, 70% to 90% of them singletons. Sequenced: PBMCs or T cells enriched from blood (not recorded which). Source of these receptors: a woman aged 18-29 years who had recovered from COVID-19. Each CDR3 is given with its conserved first and last residue. D genes are given only for firm matches. Clone size is stated in some rows and not others, as once, few, many or a class when expanded.

d_gene,v_gene,j_gene,abundance,CDR3aa,CDR3nt
-,TRBV6-5,TRBJ1-3,-,CASTSGEGNTIYF,TGTGCCAGCACGTCAGGGGAGGGAAACACCATATATTTT
TRBD1,TRBV6-5,TRBJ1-6,-,CASLGTANSPLHF,TGTGCCAGCCTCGGGACAGCAAATTCACCCCTCCACTTT
-,TRBV27,TRBJ2-7,-,CASSPQGLYEQYF,TGTGCCAGCAGTCCCCAGGGGCTTTACGAGCAGTACTTC
-,TRBV3-1/TRBV3-2,TRBJ1-2,-,CASSQDDRPYGYTF,TGTGCCAGCAGCCAGGATGACAGACCCTATGGCTACACCTTC
TRBD1,TRBV3-1/TRBV3-2,TRBJ1-2,-,CASSQDPRDRGYGYTF,TGTGCCAGCAGCCAAGATCCCCGGGACAGGGGGTATGGCTACACCTTC
TRBD1,TRBV7-8,TRBJ1-4,-,CASSLGRQGNEKLFF,TGTGCCAGCAGCTTAGGCCGACAGGGTAATGAAAAACTGTTTTTT
-,TRBV4-1,TRBJ1-5,-,CASSQPYSQPQHF,TGCGCCAGCAGCCAACCCTACTCACAGCCCCAGCATTTT
-,TRBV19,TRBJ1-5,-,CASRRAGNQPQHF,TGTGCCAGTAGGAGGGCAGGCAATCAGCCCCAGCATTTT
-,TRBV12-2,TRBJ2-1,-,CASRLETTSGRDEQFF,TGTGCAAGTCGCTTAGAGACGACTAGCGGGAGGGATGAGCAGTTCTTC
TRBD1,TRBV25-1,TRBJ2-2,-,CASRESGTGITGELFF,TGTGCCAGTCGTGAGTCCGGGACAGGCATCACCGGGGAGCTGTTTTTT
TRBD2,TRBV7-9,TRBJ2-1,once,CASNIQRSSGSNYEQFF,TGTGCCAGCAACATTCAAAGGTCTAGCGGGTCGAATTATGAGCAGTTCTTC
-,TRBV7-2,TRBJ2-5,-,CASSLEGLARIETQYF,TGTGCCAGCAGCTTAGAAGGGCTAGCTAGGATAGAGACCCAGTACTTC
TRBD2,TRBV9,TRBJ2-7,-,CASSVGLAGYEQYF,TGTGCCAGCAGCGTAGGGCTAGCGGGATACGAGCAGTACTTC
-,TRBV7-9,TRBJ2-3,once,CASSPPLNNTQYF,TGTGCCAGCAGCCCCCCTTTGAACAATACGCAGTATTTT
-,TRBV19,TRBJ2-1,once,CASGDLHPYNEQFF,TGTGCCAGCGGGGACTTACACCCCTACAATGAGCAGTTCTTC
TRBD2,TRBV6-5,TRBJ2-1,-,CASRNLAGGLNEQFF,TGTGCCAGCAGGAATTTAGCGGGAGGGCTCAATGAGCAGTTCTTC
-,TRBV19,TRBJ1-1,-,CASSTLQVATTEAFF,TGTGCCAGTAGTACTCTACAGGTGGCTACCACTGAAGCTTTCTTT
-,TRBV9,TRBJ1-1,-,CASSALGQGHTEAFF,TGTGCCAGCAGCGCCCTGGGGCAGGGCCACACTGAAGCTTTCTTT
TRBD1,TRBV6-5,TRBJ2-7,once,CASSRTGEEQYF,TGTGCCAGCAGCAGGACAGGGGAAGAGCAGTACTTC
-,TRBV5-1,TRBJ2-7,-,CASSLNARNYEQYF,TGCGCCAGCAGCTTGAATGCGAGGAACTACGAGCAGTACTTC
TRBD1,TRBV18,TRBJ1-2,-,CASSPGPPGQGGWGYTF,TGTGCCAGCTCCCCGGGGCCACCGGGACAGGGAGGATGGGGCTACACCTTC
-,TRBV27,TRBJ2-7,-,CASSSNPRYEQYF,TGTGCCAGCAGTTCAAACCCCCGGTACGAGCAGTACTTC
TRBD1,TRBV29-1,TRBJ2-7,-,CSVKQDRGTYEQYF,TGCAGCGTGAAGCAGGACAGGGGGACGTACGAGCAGTACTTC
TRBD1,TRBV6-2/TRBV6-3,TRBJ1-2,-,CASSRAGGLGGYTF,TGTGCCAGCAGTCGGGCAGGGGGCCTCGGAGGCTACACCTTC
-,TRBV24-1,TRBJ2-6,-,CATREQGEGSGANVLTF,TGTGCCACCAGGGAACAGGGCGAAGGGTCCGGGGCCAACGTCCTGACTTTC
-,TRBV5-6,TRBJ2-1,-,CASSLPAGDEQFF,TGTGCCAGCAGCCTACCCGCAGGCGATGAGCAGTTCTTC
TRBD2,TRBV27,TRBJ2-1,-,CASRSPSRAGGEQFF,TGTGCCAGCAGGTCCCCCTCAAGGGCGGGGGGTGAGCAGTTCTTC
TRBD1,TRBV20-1,TRBJ2-2,-,CSASGRGRDSGELFF,TGCAGTGCTAGTGGCAGGGGGCGCGATTCCGGGGAGCTGTTTTTT
-,TRBV3-1/TRBV3-2,TRBJ1-2,-,CASSQSGDGYGYTF,TGTGCCAGCAGCCAGTCAGGGGACGGCTATGGCTACACCTTC
TRBD1,TRBV7-9,TRBJ2-7,-,CASSLGQGAGGEQYF,TGTGCCAGCAGCTTAGGTCAGGGGGCCGGTGGGGAGCAGTACTTC
TRBD1,TRBV28,TRBJ2-1,-,CASSWTGASGNEQFF,TGTGCCAGCAGTTGGACAGGCGCCTCCGGGAATGAGCAGTTCTTC
TRBD1,TRBV4-1,TRBJ1-5,-,CASSRTGGNVNQPQHF,TGCGCCAGCAGCCGGACAGGGGGGAACGTCAATCAGCCCCAGCATTTT
TRBD2,TRBV28,TRBJ2-1,-,CASRKTPLLAASYNEQFF,TGTGCCAGCAGGAAGACCCCGTTACTAGCGGCCTCCTACAATGAGCAGTTCTTC
TRBD2,TRBV11-2,TRBJ2-3,-,CASSLVSGRAGDTQYF,TGTGCCAGCAGCTTAGTTAGCGGGAGGGCCGGTGATACGCAGTATTTT
TRBD2,TRBV19,TRBJ2-1,-,CASSIPLAGVDYEQFF,TGTGCCAGTAGTATTCCACTAGCGGGAGTAGACTATGAGCAGTTCTTC
-,TRBV11-3,TRBJ2-2,few,CASSLERWGMGTGELFF,TGTGCCAGCAGCTTGGAGCGGTGGGGAATGGGGACCGGGGAGCTGTTTTTT
-,TRBV19,TRBJ1-5,-,CASSIQPGGNQPQHF,TGTGCCAGTAGTATCCAGCCCGGAGGCAACCAGCCCCAGCATTTT
TRBD2,TRBV30,TRBJ2-3,-,CAWNLGTSGIEDTQYF,TGTGCCTGGAACCTTGGGACTAGCGGGATCGAAGATACGCAGTATTTT
TRBD1,TRBV10-3,TRBJ2-5,-,CAISETGTGETQYF,TGTGCCATCAGTGAGACCGGGACAGGGGAGACCCAGTACTTC
TRBD1,TRBV5-6,TRBJ1-4,-,CASSLGLGQGAQKLFF,TGTGCCAGCAGCTTGGGATTGGGACAGGGGGCTCAAAAACTGTTTTTT
TRBD2,TRBV3-1/TRBV3-2,TRBJ2-7,-,CASSQETGRLAGVYEQYF,TGTGCCAGCAGCCAAGAAACGGGTCGGCTAGCGGGAGTCTACGAGCAGTACTTC
TRBD1,TRBV28,TRBJ2-7,-,CASSFHRGQEPYEQYF,TGTGCCAGCAGTTTTCACCGAGGACAGGAACCCTACGAGCAGTACTTC
TRBD2,TRBV3-1/TRBV3-2,TRBJ2-3,-,CASSPRGVWDTQYF,TGTGCCAGCAGCCCACGGGGGGTTTGGGATACGCAGTATTTT
-,TRBV6-5,TRBJ2-5,once,CASSYRGLSGEETQYF,TGTGCCAGCAGTTACCGAGGACTATCGGGTGAAGAGACCCAGTACTTC
TRBD2,TRBV4-1,TRBJ2-3,once,CASSQLAGGTDTQYF,TGCGCCAGCAGCCAATTAGCGGGAGGAACAGATACGCAGTATTTT
-,TRBV30,TRBJ1-2,-,CAYGAGPYGYTF,TGTGCCTATGGGGCAGGTCCTTATGGCTACACCTTC
TRBD1,TRBV6-1,TRBJ1-3,-,CASTTGNSGNTIYF,TGTGCCAGCACGACAGGGAACTCTGGAAACACCATATATTTT
TRBD2,TRBV27,TRBJ2-5,-,CASSGGVASGSRWQETQYF,TGTGCCAGCAGCGGGGGGGTGGCTAGCGGGAGTCGGTGGCAAGAGACCCAGTACTTC
TRBD1,TRBV2,TRBJ1-6,-,CASSEGTGVSPLHF,TGTGCCAGCAGTGAAGGGACAGGGGTTTCACCCCTCCACTTT
TRBD2,TRBV4-1,TRBJ2-1,-,CASSYPGLDNEQFF,TGCGCCAGCAGTTATCCGGGACTAGACAATGAGCAGTTCTTC
-,TRBV6-1,TRBJ1-4,-,CASSDLRAEKLFF,TGTGCCAGCAGTGACCTCAGGGCCGAAAAACTGTTTTTT
-,TRBV11-3,TRBJ2-3,-,CASSLEGRGDTQYF,TGTGCCAGCAGCTTAGAAGGGCGGGGAGATACGCAGTATTTT
TRBD1,TRBV7-2,TRBJ1-1,-,CASSSDRVKTEAFF,TGTGCCAGCAGCTCCGACAGGGTAAAAACTGAAGCTTTCTTT
-,TRBV28,TRBJ2-1,-,CASSARGEQFF,TGTGCCAGCAGTGCCCGGGGTGAGCAGTTCTTC
TRBD2,TRBV3-1/TRBV3-2,TRBJ2-7,-,CASSPTGGAYEQYF,TGTGCCAGCAGCCCGACGGGGGGGGCCTACGAGCAGTACTTC
-,TRBV7-6,TRBJ2-3,-,CASSLLGGASTDTQYF,TGTGCCAGCAGCTTACTTGGGGGGGCTAGCACAGATACGCAGTATTTT
-,TRBV10-3,TRBJ1-1,-,CAITLTGENTEAFF,TGTGCCATCACCCTGACAGGTGAGAACACTGAAGCTTTCTTT
-,TRBV14,TRBJ1-6,-,CASSQGGGSPLHF,TGTGCCAGCAGCCAAGGTGGCGGGTCACCCCTCCACTTT
TRBD1,TRBV29-1,TRBJ1-6,-,CSAVTGTNSPLHF,TGCAGCGCCGTGACAGGGACTAATTCACCCCTCCACTTT